The entry that follows covers one T cell receptor beta chain sequence. As yet, its antigen is unknown. The data were obtained in a study of beta chain features in type 1 diabetes. The sequenced template was cDNA made from the entire isolated RNA. Using immunoSEQ multiplex PCR, the repertoire was profiled, and TCRdb retains in-frame clones only, with some absent. The sample records 280,000 or so clones, over 14% being singletons. Study outcomes and limitations: The study found moderately but significantly shorter TCRB CDR3s in all four CD4+ subsets of Type 1 diabetes patients.

The ends lost 5 bases at V and 2 bases at J; junction bases unmatched: 6. CDR3 size: 15 residues. Per the germline V gene, CDR1 is MDHEN and CDR2 is SYDVKM. The chain combines TRBV28 with TRBJ2-7, with 10 bases aligning to TRBD2. Sequenced: naive CD4+ T cells from blood. The origin of this receptor is a man between 18 and 29 years old with type 1 diabetes. For the CDR3, the DNA is TGTGCCAGCAGTCCAGGACTAGCGGACACCTACGAGCAGTACTTC. It specifies CASSPGLADTYEQYF.